Below, 8 T cell receptor beta chains from the same sample are listed, as sequenced in a study of cytomegalovirus exposure and HLA in healthy donors. The primer mix had 60 Vbeta and 13 Jbeta primers. Generated by immunoSEQ multiplex PCR, the TCRdb table keeps only in-frame clones and is missing some. Seen here are about 92,000 clones, 80% to 90% observed once, and the top ten hold around 6%. Sequenced input: PBMCs. Source of these receptors: a woman younger than 30 in good health and CMV-seropositive.

This chain connects TRBV7-8 to TRBJ1-4; 7 nucleotides match TRBD1. Trimming cost V 3 bases and J 7 bases; bases outside gene matches: 8. The length of the CDR3 is 15 residues. The germline V gene has CDR1 SGHVS and CDR2 FQNEAQ. CDR3 sequence reads: CASSLTTGLSEKLFF. The CDR3 DNA is TGTGCCAGCAGCTTGACGACAGGGCTGTCTGAAAAACTGTTTTTT.

The chain couples TRBV5-6 to TRBJ2-7; possibly TRBD2 for D (6 bases). The CDR3 sequence is 14 residues long. Germline CDR1 and CDR2: SGHDT and YYEEEE. V gave up 0 bases and J gave up 0 bases, with 7 bases separating them. CDR3 loop: CASSLVGGSYEQYF. CDR3 DNA: TGTGCCAGCAGCTTGGTCGGGGGCTCCTACGAGCAGTACTTC.

This sequence joins TRBV27 and TRBJ1-6; 7 bases fit TRBD1. V was clipped by 5 bases and J by 7 bases; unmatched bases: 5. From germline, CDR1 is MNHEY and CDR2 SMNVEV (reference sequence). The CDR3 has 14 residues. DNA of the CDR3: TGTGCCAGCAGTCCACACAGGGGAAATTCACCCCTCCACTTT. Protein product: CASSPHRGNSPLHF.

The chain uses TRBV14 and TRBJ1-6; D is possibly TRBD1 (5 bases). V lost 1 base, J lost 7 bases, and 11 bases lay in between. Germline V gene sequence: CDR1 SGHDN, CDR2 FVKESK. This CDR3 has 15 amino acids. The CDR3 DNA reads TGTGCCAGCAGCCAAGCCGCAGGGATCAATTCACCCCTCCACTTT. The encoded protein is CASSQAAGINSPLHF.

This clone was seen more than once but under ten times. This chain joins TRBV28 and TRBJ1-1, with a tentative D call TRBD1 (5 bases). CDR3 length: 15 residues. Trimming left V 7 bases short and J 1 base short, with 16 bases between. From germline, CDR1 is MDHEN and CDR2 SYDVKM. CDR3 amino acids: CASTSQFQGNTEAFF. The DNA of the CDR3 is TGTGCCAGCACATCTCAATTCCAGGGGAACACTGAAGCTTTCTTT.

This chain connects TRBV7-9 to TRBJ1-2; TRBD1 is a possible D gene (6 bases). Trimming left V 5 bases short and J 7 bases short, with 17 bases between. CDR1 SEHNR and CDR2 FQNEAQ come from the germline V gene (reference sequence). The CDR3 loop spans 14 amino acids. The CDR3 sequence: CASSLITGLAGYTF. CDR3 DNA: TGTGCCAGCAGCCTAATAACAGGGTTAGCTGGCTACACCTTC.

This chain links TRBV11-2 with TRBJ2-1, with 7 bases matching TRBD1. CDR1 and CDR2 from the germline V gene are SGHAT and FQNNGV. This CDR3 has 13 amino acids. V gave up 5 bases and J gave up 8 bases; unmatched junction bases: 6. The CDR3 bases are TGTGCCAGCAGCACGAGACAGGGCCATGAGCAGTTCTTC. It codes for CASSTRQGHEQFF.

This sequence joins TRBV28 and TRBJ2-5; 9 bases match TRBD1. This CDR3 has 16 residues. With V trimmed by 3 bases and J by 3 bases, 8 bases remained unmatched. Germline V CDR1 and CDR2: MDHEN, SYDVKM. CDR3 in amino acids: CASSLRGTGPKETQYF. The CDR3 bases are TGTGCCAGCAGTTTGAGGGGGACAGGGCCAAAAGAGACCCAGTACTTC.